The 26 T cell receptor beta chains in this list originate from one sample, sequenced in a study of shared clonotypes between healthy human individuals. Assay used: immunoSEQ multiplex PCR; TCRdb lists only in-frame clones, some missing. The sample yields fewer than 600,000 clones, around 77% seen once. Sequenced sample: PBMCs. The receptors shown here come from a woman in her thirties or forties in good health. Some clones in this sample may be carry-over from other donors' samples.

The V gene is TRBV28, the J gene TRBJ2-1, with 13 nucleotides matching TRBD2. Germline values: CDR1 MDHEN, CDR2 SYDVKM. The CDR3 length is 15 residues. J lost 7 bases, V lost 5 bases, and 5 bases had no gene match. CDR3 in DNA: TGTGCCAGCAGTATACTAGCGGGAGGGCTGAATGAGCAGTTCTTC. Translating it yields CASSILAGGLNEQFF.

This rearrangement joins TRBV9 to TRBJ2-7; the D is unclear. Germline CDR1 is SGDLS and CDR2 is YYNGEE. This CDR3 region has 14 residues. V was trimmed by 0 bases and J by 1 base, leaving 8 bases between them. The CDR3 loop reads CASSVDGNSYEQYF. CDR3 DNA sequence: TGTGCCAGCAGCGTAGACGGAAATTCCTACGAGCAGTACTTC.

The chain recombines TRBV5-1 with TRBJ2-5; TRBD2 matches at 10 bases. Trimming took 0 bases from V and 4 from J; bases not matched to a gene: 6. CDR1 SGHRS and CDR2 YFSETQ come from the germline V gene. The length of the CDR3 is 16 residues. In DNA form, the CDR3 reads TGCGCCAGCAGCTTGGGGGTTAGCGGGAGGCTAGAGACCCAGTACTTC. Protein: CASSLGVSGRLETQYF. Based on the CDR3 plus reference TRBV5-1 and TRBJ2-5, the full variable domain is KAGVTQTPRYLIKTRGQQVTLSCSPISGHRSVSWYQQTPGQGLQFLFEYFSETQRNKGNFPGRFSGRQFSNSRSEMNVSTLELGDSALYLCASSLGVSGRLETQYFGPGTRLLVL.

Here the CDR3 reads CASSAQQGSYEQYF. The DNA of the CDR3 is TGTGCCAGCAGTGCTCAACAGGGGTCCTACGAGCAGTACTTC. This chain joins TRBV6-1 and TRBJ2-7; TRBD1 matches 7 bases. The CDR3 length is 14 residues. Per the germline V gene, CDR1 is MNHNS and CDR2 is SASEGT. V shed 4 bases, J shed 1 base, and the junction held 4 bases outside the gene matches.

On this clone: A far larger clone differs by one base, so this is likely a read error. J is TRBJ1-1 and V is TRBV11-2; 8 positions match TRBD1. Trimming at V came to 1 base and at J to 4 bases, leaving 2 bases not matched to a gene. CDR1 and CDR2 from the germline V gene are SGHAT and FQNNGV. The CDR3 extends over 14 amino acids. For the CDR3, the DNA is TGTGCCAGCAGCTTAGGGACAGGGAGCACTGAAGCTTTCTTT. It translates to CASSLGTGSTEAFF. Combining the CDR3 with reference TRBV11-2 and TRBJ1-1 gives the whole variable domain EAGVAQSPRYKIIEKRQSVAFWCNPISGHATLYWYQQILGQGPKLLIQFQNNGVVDDSQLPKDRFSAERLKGVDSTLKIQPAKLEDSAVYLCASSLGTGSTEAFFGQGTRLTVV.

The gene calls are TRBV5-1 and TRBJ2-1; a weak D match, TRBD2 (6 bases). The germline V and J ends were trimmed by 0 bases and 0 bases, with 13 bases remaining between them. CDR1 and CDR2 (germline): SGHRS, YFSETQ. The CDR3 covers 17 residues. Here the CDR3 DNA reads TGCGCCAGCAGCTTGGGTACTAGCCGAGGCTCCTACAATGAGCAGTTCTTC. It is translated as CASSLGTSRGSYNEQFF.

The chain links TRBV29-1 to TRBJ2-1; 9 nucleotides match TRBD2. Trimming cost V 3 bases and J 5 bases; bases outside gene matches: 8. The CDR3 consists of 15 residues. CDR1 is SQVTM, CDR2 ANQGSEA, per germline. The CDR3: CSVELGAGGDNEQFF. The CDR3 DNA reads as TGCAGCGTTGAGTTAGGGGCGGGAGGGGACAATGAGCAGTTCTTC.

Only one count was recorded for this clone. The chain recombines TRBV5-4 with TRBJ2-7; D assignment may be TRBD1 or TRBD2 (5 bases each). CDR3 length: 17 amino acids. Germline-derived CDR1 and CDR2 are SGHNT and YYREEE (reference sequence). With 0 bases removed from V and 0 bases from J, the gap between germline ends came to 16 bases. CDR3 amino acids: CASSLGDPGIISYEQYF. In nucleotides, the CDR3 is TGTGCCAGCAGCTTGGGGGACCCGGGCATCATCTCCTACGAGCAGTACTTC. The complete variable domain, with remaining parts taken from reference TRBV5-4 and TRBJ2-7, reads ETGVTQSPTHLIKTRGQQVTLRCSSQSGHNTVSWYQQALGQGPQFIFQYYREEENGRGNFPPRFSGLQFPNYSSELNVNALELDDSALYLCASSLGDPGIISYEQYFGPGTRLTVT.

The chain couples TRBV7-8 to TRBJ2-1, with 7 bases that match TRBD2. Germline V gene sequence: CDR1 SGHVS, CDR2 FQNEAQ. V was pared by 2 bases and J by 2 bases, with 3 bases of the junction left unmatched. This CDR3 comprises 15 residues. The DNA for the CDR3 is TGTGCCAGCAGCTTACAAGCGGGAACCTACAATGAGCAGTTCTTC. Its protein product is CASSLQAGTYNEQFF.

The chain employs TRBV25-1 and TRBJ1-5; D may be TRBD1 (6 bases). CDR3 length: 13 residues. Trimming left V 3 bases short and J 7 bases short, with 10 bases between. Germline loops: CDR1 MGHDK, CDR2 SYGVNS. The CDR3, as DNA: TGTGCCAGCAGTGAGGTGGGGGCCCAGCCCCAGCATTTT. Translated: CASSEVGAQPQHF.

The V and J genes are TRBV4-2 and TRBJ1-1; D may be TRBD1 (6 bases). CDR1 and CDR2 (germline): LGHNA, YNFKEQ. The V gene lost 2 bases and the J gene lost 2 bases, with 18 bases spanning the gap. The CDR3 has 17 amino acids. CDR3 loop: CASSQSTYRDLNTEAFF. CDR3 sequence (DNA): TGTGCCAGCAGCCAAAGCACTTACAGGGACCTCAACACTGAAGCTTTCTTT.

This CDR3 reads CASSLELIEAGELFF. The CDR3 region has the DNA TGCGCCAGCAGCTTGGAGCTCATAGAGGCCGGGGAGCTGTTTTTT. J is TRBJ2-2 and V is TRBV5-1, with D uncertain. V lost 0 bases to trimming and J lost 6 bases, with 12 bases between them. The CDR3 is 15 residues long. Germline CDR1 and CDR2: SGHRS and YFSETQ.

This clone was recorded only once. The chain combines TRBV7-2 with TRBJ2-7; 11 nucleotides agree with TRBD2. The CDR3 is 17 amino acids. Germline trimming cut 1 base from V and 2 bases from J; bases unmatched to any gene: 7. The V gene's germline CDR1 is SGHTA and CDR2 FQGNSA. CDR3: CASSLVGTSGSPYEQYF. CDR3 sequence (DNA): TGTGCCAGCAGCTTAGTGGGGACTAGCGGTTCCCCCTACGAGCAGTACTTC.

This clone was detected ten times or more. This chain connects TRBV6-1 to TRBJ1-2; D unresolved. CDR3 length: 14 amino acids. The ends were cut back, 6 bases at V and 8 bases at J, with 19 bases in the middle. CDR1 is MNHNS, CDR2 SASEGT, per germline. CDR3 in amino acids: CASSLRTAETGYTF. CDR3 sequence (DNA): TGTGCCAGCAGCCTGAGGACCGCAGAAACGGGCTACACCTTC.

J is TRBJ2-3 and V is TRBV11-2; D is possibly TRBD1 (5 bases). This CDR3 region has 15 residues. The ends were cut back, 1 base at V and 5 bases at J, with 13 bases in the middle. The germline V gene has CDR1 SGHAT and CDR2 FQNNGV. The CDR3 reads CASSLAGQGGDTQYF. In DNA, the CDR3 is TGTGCCAGCAGCTTAGCGGGCCAGGGCGGAGATACGCAGTATTTT.

The genes are TRBV6-6 and TRBJ1-1; TRBD1 might be the D (5 bases). The CDR3 is 15 amino acids. V lost 2 bases, J lost 3 bases, and 13 bases lay in between. Germline V gene data show CDR1 as MNHNY and CDR2 as SVGAGI (reference sequence). The chain's CDR3 is CASSYPAGRDTEAFF. The CDR3 nucleotides read TGTGCCAGCAGTTACCCGGCAGGGAGGGACACTGAAGCTTTCTTT.

This clone was counted at least ten times. The chain joins TRBV2 to TRBJ2-5; no clear D gene. The CDR3 has 13 amino acids. Germline CDR1 and CDR2: SNHLY and FYNNEI. Trimming took 7 bases from V and 2 from J, leaving 11 bases between them. The CDR3 sequence: CASKATEQETQYF. CDR3 sequence (DNA): TGTGCCAGCAAGGCAACGGAGCAAGAGACCCAGTACTTC.

About this clone itself: Germline and junction disagree at one end, which may indicate a read error. V is TRBV30 and J is TRBJ1-2; D call uncertain. CDR1 and CDR2 (germline): GTSNPN, SVGIG (reference sequence). This CDR3 is 11 amino acids long. CDR3 bases: TGTGCCTGGAGTGTACTGGGTCTTTTGGCCTTC. Amino acids: CAWSVLGLLAF.

This clone has just one count. The chain links TRBV28 to TRBJ2-1, with 7 positions matching TRBD2. V was clipped by 6 bases and J by 5 bases; unmatched bases: 13. Germline V gene lookup returns CDR1 MDHEN and CDR2 SYDVKM. The CDR3 has 16 amino acids. The DNA of the CDR3 is TGTGCCAGCAGCCCGCGGGTGGGCGGGAGAAACAATGAGCAGTTCTTC. Protein: CASSPRVGGRNNEQFF. Supplemented by reference TRBV28 and TRBJ2-1, the full variable domain reads DVKVTQSSRYLVKRTGEKVFLECVQDMDHENMFWYRQDPGLGLRLIYFSYDVKMKEKGDIPEGYSVSREKKERFSLILESASTNQTSMYLCASSPRVGGRNNEQFFGPGTRLTVL.

The V gene is TRBV7-2, the J gene TRBJ2-7, with no clear D. The DNA end favors TRBJ2-5, so the J call may be wrong. The CDR3 has 15 amino acids. Germline CDR1 is SGHTA and CDR2 is FQGNSA. The CDR3 reads CASSLVAPPAETQYF. CDR3 sequence (DNA): TGTGCCAGCAGCTTAGTTGCCCCCCCTGCAGAGACCCAGTACTTC.

This rearrangement joins TRBV5-1 to TRBJ2-7, with 13 bases identical to TRBD2. This CDR3 has 20 amino acids. After removal of 3 bases from V and 3 bases from J, the junction contained 18 bases not matched to a gene. Looked up from germline, CDR1 is SGHRS and CDR2 is YFSETQ. The CDR3 DNA sequence: TGCGCCAGCAGCTCAGAACCCGGGACTAGCGGGAAAGGGAGGATCTACGAGCAGTACTTC. The encoded protein is CASSSEPGTSGKGRIYEQYF.

With regard to this clone: One junction end disagrees with the germline gene, perhaps due to a read error. CDR3 in amino acids: CTSSQVSGVEQYF. In DNA, the CDR3 is TGTACCAGCAGCCAAGTAAGTGGAGTTGAGCAGTACTTC. V is TRBV4-2 and J is TRBJ2-7; D gene uncertain. The germline gives CDR1 LGHNA, CDR2 YNFKEQ. This CDR3 contains 13 residues.

The chain carries TRBV5-1 and TRBJ2-3; 9 bases are shared with TRBD2. V was clipped by 4 bases and J by 1 base; unmatched bases: 7. CDR1 is SGHRS and CDR2 is YFSETQ in the germline V gene. There are 16 residues in the CDR3. The CDR3 is CASSPGTSSGTDTQYF. The CDR3 DNA is TGCGCCAGCAGCCCGGGGACTAGCTCTGGCACAGATACGCAGTATTTT. Complete variable domain (other parts from reference TRBV5-1 and TRBJ2-3): KAGVTQTPRYLIKTRGQQVTLSCSPISGHRSVSWYQQTPGQGLQFLFEYFSETQRNKGNFPGRFSGRQFSNSRSEMNVSTLELGDSALYLCASSPGTSSGTDTQYFGPGTRLTVL.

Notes on this clone: A read error may account for a junction end that differs from germline. This sequence joins TRBV5-1 and TRBJ1-2; D gene uncertain. The germline V gene has CDR1 SGHRS and CDR2 YFSETQ. The CDR3 is 14 amino acids. CDR3 in DNA: TGTGCCAGCAGCTTGGGCCCGGGTTGGAGTGGCTACACCTTC. This sequence encodes CASSLGPGWSGYTF.

This clone has a single count. The chain joins TRBV18 to TRBJ1-5; 7 bases are shared with TRBD1. CDR1 and CDR2 from the germline V gene are KGHSH and LQKENI. The trim removed 1 base at V and 6 bases at J, leaving 9 bases unmatched. This CDR3 has 16 residues. CDR3 DNA sequence: TGTGCCAGCTCACCACTCCCCCCAGGGGGAGGTCAGCCCCAGCATTTT. Translating gives CASSPLPPGGGQPQHF.

In its sample, this clone was seen once. V is TRBV6-5 and J is TRBJ2-3; D uncertain. The CDR3 runs 13 residues. In germline, CDR1 is MNHEY, CDR2 SVGAGI. Trimming left V 4 bases short and J 6 bases short, with 11 bases between. CDR3 amino acids: CASSSRVQDTQYF. CDR3 in DNA: TGTGCCAGCAGTTCCCGGGTCCAGGATACGCAGTATTTT.